The present T cell receptor beta chain was sequenced within a study of regulatory T cells in long-lasting Graves disease. Regarding time point: persistent/refractory GD, antithyroid drugs over 5 years with positive TRAb. With RNA extracted from PBMCs as input, the TCR library was made. Ten or more counts support this clonotype. The germline V gene has CDR1 MNHEY and CDR2 SMNVEV (reference sequence). This CDR3 spans 12 amino acids. Trimming pared 4 bases from V and 7 bases from J, leaving 10 bases between. Both iRepertoire HTBI primers and Arm-PCR of CDR3 regions were used to build the TCR beta libraries. TCRdb independently ran MiXCR on the multiplex PCR reads; one entry per CDR3 protein. This table has hundreds of thousands of distinct CDR3 sequences, 20% to 25% appearing once.

V and J are TRBV27 and TRBJ1-2; D is unresolved. The receptor was derived from a female donor with Graves disease. The sample in question was peripheral blood mononuclear cells (PBMCs), obtained when the disease was refractory, from a patient treated with antithyroid drugs. The CDR3 reads CASSSPEGGYTF. The CDR3, as DNA: TGTGCCAGCAGTTCACCCGAGGGTGGCTACACCTTC.